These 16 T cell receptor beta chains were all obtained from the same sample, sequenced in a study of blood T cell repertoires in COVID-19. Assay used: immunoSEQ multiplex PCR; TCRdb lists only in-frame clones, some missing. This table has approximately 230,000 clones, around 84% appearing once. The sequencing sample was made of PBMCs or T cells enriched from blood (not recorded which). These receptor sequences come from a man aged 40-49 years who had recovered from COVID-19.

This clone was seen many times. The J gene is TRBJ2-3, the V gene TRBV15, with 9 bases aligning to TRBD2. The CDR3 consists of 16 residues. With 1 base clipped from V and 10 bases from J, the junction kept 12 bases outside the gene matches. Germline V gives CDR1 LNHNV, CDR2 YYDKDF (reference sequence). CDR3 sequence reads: CATSRVTGLASLSQYF. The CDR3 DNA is TGTGCCACCAGCAGAGTAACGGGACTAGCTTCCTTATCGCAGTATTTT.

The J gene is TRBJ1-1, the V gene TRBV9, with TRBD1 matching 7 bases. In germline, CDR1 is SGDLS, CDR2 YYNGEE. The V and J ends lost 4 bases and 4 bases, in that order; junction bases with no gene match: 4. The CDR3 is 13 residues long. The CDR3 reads CASSPRQGTEAFF. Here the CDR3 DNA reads TGTGCCAGCAGCCCCCGACAGGGCACTGAAGCTTTCTTT.

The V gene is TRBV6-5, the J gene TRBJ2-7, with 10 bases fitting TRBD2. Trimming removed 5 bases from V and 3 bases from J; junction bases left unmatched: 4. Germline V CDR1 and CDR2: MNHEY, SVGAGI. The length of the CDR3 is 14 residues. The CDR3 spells CASSPRTSGYEQYF. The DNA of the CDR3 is TGTGCCAGCAGTCCGAGGACTAGCGGCTACGAGCAGTACTTC.

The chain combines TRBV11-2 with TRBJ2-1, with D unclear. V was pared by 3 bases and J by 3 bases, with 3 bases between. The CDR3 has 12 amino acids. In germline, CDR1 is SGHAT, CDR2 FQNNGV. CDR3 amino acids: CASSFNYNEQFF. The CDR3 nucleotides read TGTGCCAGCAGCTTCAACTACAATGAGCAGTTCTTC.

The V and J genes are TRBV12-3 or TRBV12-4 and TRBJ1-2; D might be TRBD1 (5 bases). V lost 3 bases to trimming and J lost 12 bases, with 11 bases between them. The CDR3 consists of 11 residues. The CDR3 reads CASSFGQADTF. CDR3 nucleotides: TGTGCCAGCAGTTTCGGACAAGCCGACACCTTC.

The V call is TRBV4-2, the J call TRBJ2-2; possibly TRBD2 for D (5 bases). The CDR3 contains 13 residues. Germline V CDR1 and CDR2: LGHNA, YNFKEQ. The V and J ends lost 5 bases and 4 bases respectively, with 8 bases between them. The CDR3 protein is CASSSGATGELFF. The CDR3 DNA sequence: TGTGCCAGCAGCAGCGGAGCCACCGGGGAGCTGTTTTTT.

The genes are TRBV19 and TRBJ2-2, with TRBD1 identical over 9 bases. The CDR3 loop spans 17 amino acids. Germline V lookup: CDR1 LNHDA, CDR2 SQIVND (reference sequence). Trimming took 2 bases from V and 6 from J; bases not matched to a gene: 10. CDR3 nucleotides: TGTGCCAGTAGTATAAGTTTGGGACAGGGAAAGGCCGGGGAGCTGTTTTTT. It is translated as CASSISLGQGKAGELFF.

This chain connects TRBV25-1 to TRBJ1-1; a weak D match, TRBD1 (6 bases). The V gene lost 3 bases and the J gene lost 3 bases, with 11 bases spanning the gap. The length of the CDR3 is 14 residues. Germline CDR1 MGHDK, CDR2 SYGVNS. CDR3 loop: CASSDSRGYTEAFF. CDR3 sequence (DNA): TGTGCCAGCAGTGATAGTAGGGGGTACACTGAAGCTTTCTTT.

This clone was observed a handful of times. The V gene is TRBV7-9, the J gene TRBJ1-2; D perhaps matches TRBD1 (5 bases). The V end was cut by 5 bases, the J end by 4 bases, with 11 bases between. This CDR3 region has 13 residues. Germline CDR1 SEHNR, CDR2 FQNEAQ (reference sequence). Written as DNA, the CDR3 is TGTGCCAGCAGCCCCCACGGGGGCTATGGCTACACCTTC. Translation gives CASSPHGGYGYTF.

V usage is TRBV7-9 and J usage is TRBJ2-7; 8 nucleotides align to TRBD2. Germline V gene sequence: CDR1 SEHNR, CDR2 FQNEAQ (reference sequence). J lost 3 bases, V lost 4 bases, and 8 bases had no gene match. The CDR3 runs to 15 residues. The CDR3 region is CASSSTSGLFYEQYF. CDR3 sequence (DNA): TGTGCCAGCAGCTCCACTAGCGGACTCTTCTACGAGCAGTACTTC. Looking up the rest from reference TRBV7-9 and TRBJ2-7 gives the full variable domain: DTGVSQNPRHKITKRGQNVTFRCDPISEHNRLYWYRQTLGQGPEFLTYFQNEAQLEKSRLLSDRFSAERPKGSFSTLEIQRTEQGDSAMYLCASSSTSGLFYEQYFGPGTRLTVT.

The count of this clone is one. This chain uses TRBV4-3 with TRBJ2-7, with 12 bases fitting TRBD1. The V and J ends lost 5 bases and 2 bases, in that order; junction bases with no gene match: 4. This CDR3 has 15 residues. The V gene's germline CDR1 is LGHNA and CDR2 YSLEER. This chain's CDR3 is CASSVRDRGPYEQYF. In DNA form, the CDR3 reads TGCGCCAGCAGCGTCCGGGACAGGGGGCCCTACGAGCAGTACTTC.

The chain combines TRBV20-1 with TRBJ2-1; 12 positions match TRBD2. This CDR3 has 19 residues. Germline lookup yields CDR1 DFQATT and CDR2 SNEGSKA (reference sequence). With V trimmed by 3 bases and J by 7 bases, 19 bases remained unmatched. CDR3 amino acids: CSASLTSGRTRWRGNEQFF. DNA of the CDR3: TGCAGTGCTAGTCTGACTAGCGGGAGAACTAGGTGGCGCGGGAATGAGCAGTTCTTC.

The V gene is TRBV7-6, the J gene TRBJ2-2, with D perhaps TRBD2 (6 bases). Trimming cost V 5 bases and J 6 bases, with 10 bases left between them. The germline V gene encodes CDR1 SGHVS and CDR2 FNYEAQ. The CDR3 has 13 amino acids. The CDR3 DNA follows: TGTGCCAGCAGCCGCCGGGAGTCCGGGGAGCTGTTTTTT. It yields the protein CASSRRESGELFF.

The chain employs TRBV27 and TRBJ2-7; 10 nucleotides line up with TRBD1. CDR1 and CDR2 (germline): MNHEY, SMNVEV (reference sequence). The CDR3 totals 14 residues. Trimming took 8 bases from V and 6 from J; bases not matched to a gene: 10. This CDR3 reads CASSRDRGSFEQYF. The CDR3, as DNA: TGTGCCAGCTCCCGGGACAGGGGTTCATTCGAGCAGTACTTC.

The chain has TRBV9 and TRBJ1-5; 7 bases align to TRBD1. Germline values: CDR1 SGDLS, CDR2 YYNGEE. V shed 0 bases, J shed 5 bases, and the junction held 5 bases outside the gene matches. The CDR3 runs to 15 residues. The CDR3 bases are TGTGCCAGCAGCGTAGACCTCACAGGGGATCAGCCCCAGCATTTT. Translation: CASSVDLTGDQPQHF.

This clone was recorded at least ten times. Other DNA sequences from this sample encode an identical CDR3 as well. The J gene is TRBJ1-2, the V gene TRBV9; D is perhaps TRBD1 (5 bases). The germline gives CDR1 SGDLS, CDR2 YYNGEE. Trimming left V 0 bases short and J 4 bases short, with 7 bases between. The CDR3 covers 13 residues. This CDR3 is CASSVGQGYGYTF. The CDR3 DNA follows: TGTGCCAGCAGCGTAGGGCAGGGCTATGGCTACACCTTC.